What follows is one T cell receptor beta chain and its context. Its specificity is unknown. The entry originates in a study of monozygotic twins with inflammatory bowel disease. Notes on the study in general: Whereas healthy co-twins had higher TCRbeta diversity (inverse Simpson), IBD patients had lower diversity. None of the different T cell subtypes could be distinguished from one another.

TCRalpha and TCRbeta cDNA underwent two nested PCRs of roughly 16 and 10 cycles. From the 5' RACE reads, TCRdb lists one entry per CDR3 protein and no DNA. The listing records some 150,000 distinct CDR3 sequences. Input material: blood. This receptor was identified in a human donor with ulcerative colitis or Crohn's disease, or a healthy co-twin of an affected twin (not recorded which).

This CDR3 is CASSSPTSGTQQYF. J is TRBJ2-7 and V is TRBV12-3 or TRBV12-4; TCRdb's assignment of TRBD2 cannot be checked, as there is no DNA. CDR3 length: 14 residues.